This entry describes one T cell receptor (beta chain). Its antigen is not identified. The assay was immunoSEQ multiplex PCR, and TCRdb's table has in-frame clones only and misses some. The table has 50,000 to 60,000 clones, approximately 80% seen once. This entry belongs to a study of T cell responses to AZD1222 COVID-19 vaccine. Overall study results and limits: In all cases, repertoires were sampled only after the peak T cell response. White British people made up most donors, females outnumbered males, and clonal diversity was possibly underestimated.

Per the germline V gene, CDR1 is SGHNT and CDR2 is YYREEE (reference sequence). V was trimmed by 0 bases and J by 8 bases, leaving 11 bases between them. The CDR3 length is 13 residues. The receptor's source is an adult who received the AZD1222 COVID-19 vaccine. The chain carries TRBV5-4 and TRBJ1-1, with D uncertain. This sample comprised peripheral blood, obtained 28 days after the second AZD1222 dose. The CDR3, as DNA: TGTGCCAGCAGCTTGGGGCCAAGGGCCGAAGCTTTCTTT. Translated: CASSLGPRAEAFF.